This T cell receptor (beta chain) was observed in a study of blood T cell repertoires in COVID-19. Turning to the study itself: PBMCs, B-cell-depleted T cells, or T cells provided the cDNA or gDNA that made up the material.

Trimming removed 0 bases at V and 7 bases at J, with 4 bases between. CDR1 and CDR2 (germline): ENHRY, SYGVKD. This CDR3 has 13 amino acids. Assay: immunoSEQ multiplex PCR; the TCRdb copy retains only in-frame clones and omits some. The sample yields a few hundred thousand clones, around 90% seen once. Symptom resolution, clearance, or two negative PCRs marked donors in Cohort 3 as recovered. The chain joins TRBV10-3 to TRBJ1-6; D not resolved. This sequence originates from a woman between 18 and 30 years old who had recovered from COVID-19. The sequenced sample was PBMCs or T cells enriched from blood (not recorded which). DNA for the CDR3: TGTGCCATCAGTGAGTCACAGAATTCACCCCTCCACTTT. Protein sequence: CAISESQNSPLHF.